This T cell receptor beta chain was recorded in a study of cytomegalovirus exposure and HLA in healthy donors. Primers included in the PCR were 60 Vbeta and 13 Jbeta primers. Authors' processing steps: There were around 80 million unique TCR beta chains by a later count, and approximately 11 million of them were shared. Profiled with immunoSEQ multiplex PCR; TCRdb holds only in-frame clones, not every one. The DNA was the basis for D and trimming; V, J and clone size are from that table. The data contain tens of thousands of clones, less than 80% of them singletons. Each donor's status was that of a healthy bone marrow donor. Study-level findings and limits: Beyond CMV serostatus, there was no information to go on about immune exposure. Among CMV-associated TCR beta chains, most appeared HLA-restricted in a later analysis.

In this sample, this clone turned up once. The antigen is unknown. The germline CDR1 and CDR2 sequences are MDHEN and SYDVKM. V lost 3 bases and J lost 0, with 5 bases in between. This CDR3 has 13 amino acids. V usage is TRBV28 and J usage is TRBJ1-2; no firm D call. The origin of this receptor is a woman aged 45 to 65 in good health and CMV-seropositive. Material: PBMCs. The CDR3, as DNA: TGTGCCAGCAGTTTGGCAGCTAACTATGGCTACACCTTC. It yields the protein CASSLAANYGYTF.